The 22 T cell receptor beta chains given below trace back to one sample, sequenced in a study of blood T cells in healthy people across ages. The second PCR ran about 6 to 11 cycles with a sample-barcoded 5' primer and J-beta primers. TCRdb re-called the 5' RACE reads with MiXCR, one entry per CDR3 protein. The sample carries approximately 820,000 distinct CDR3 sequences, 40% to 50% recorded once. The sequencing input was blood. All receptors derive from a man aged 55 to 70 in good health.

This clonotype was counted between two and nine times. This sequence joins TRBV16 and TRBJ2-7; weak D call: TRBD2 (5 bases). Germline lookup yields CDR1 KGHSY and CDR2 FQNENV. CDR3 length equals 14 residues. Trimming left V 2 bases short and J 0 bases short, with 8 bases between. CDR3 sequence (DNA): TGTGCCAGCAGCCAAGGGAGTTTCTCCTACGAGCAGTACTTC. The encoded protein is CASSQGSFSYEQYF.

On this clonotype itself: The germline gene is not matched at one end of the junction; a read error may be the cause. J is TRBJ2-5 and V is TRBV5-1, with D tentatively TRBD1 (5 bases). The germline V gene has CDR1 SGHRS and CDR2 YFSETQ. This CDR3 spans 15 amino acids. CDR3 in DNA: TGCGCCAGCAGCTTCCAGACAGCTTCCCAAGAGATCCAGTACTTC. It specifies CASSFQTASQEIQYF.

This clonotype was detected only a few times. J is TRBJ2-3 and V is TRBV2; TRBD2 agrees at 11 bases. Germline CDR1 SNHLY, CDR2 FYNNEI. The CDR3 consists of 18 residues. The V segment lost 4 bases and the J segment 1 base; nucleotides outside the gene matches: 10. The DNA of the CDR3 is TGTGCCAGCAGTGTCCTGCCGGGGACTAGCGGCCGCACAGATACGCAGTATTTT. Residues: CASSVLPGTSGRTDTQYF.

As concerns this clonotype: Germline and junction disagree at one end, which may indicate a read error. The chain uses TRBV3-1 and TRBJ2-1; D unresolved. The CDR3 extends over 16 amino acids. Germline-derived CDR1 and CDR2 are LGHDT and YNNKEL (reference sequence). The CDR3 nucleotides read TGTGCCAGCAGCCAAGATTCGACCCCCCGGAGCCATGACCAGTTCTTC. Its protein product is CASSQDSTPRSHDQFF.

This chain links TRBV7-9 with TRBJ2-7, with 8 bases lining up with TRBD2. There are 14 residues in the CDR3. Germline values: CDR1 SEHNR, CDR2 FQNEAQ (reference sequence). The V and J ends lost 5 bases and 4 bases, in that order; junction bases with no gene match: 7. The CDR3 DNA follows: TGTGCCAGCAGCCCCACGGGGGGGGATTACGAGCAGTACTTC. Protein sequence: CASSPTGGDYEQYF.

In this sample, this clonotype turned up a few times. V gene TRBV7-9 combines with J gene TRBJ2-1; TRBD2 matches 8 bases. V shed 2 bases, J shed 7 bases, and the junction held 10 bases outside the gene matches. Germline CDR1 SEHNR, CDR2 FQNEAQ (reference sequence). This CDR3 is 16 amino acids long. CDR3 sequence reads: CASSLLAGAHANEQFF. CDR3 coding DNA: TGTGCCAGCAGCTTACTAGCGGGCGCTCACGCAAATGAGCAGTTCTTC.

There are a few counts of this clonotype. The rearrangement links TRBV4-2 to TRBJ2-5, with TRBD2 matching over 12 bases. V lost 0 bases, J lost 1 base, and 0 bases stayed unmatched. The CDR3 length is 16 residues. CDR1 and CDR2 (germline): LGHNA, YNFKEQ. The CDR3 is CASSQETSGSQETQYF. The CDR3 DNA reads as TGTGCCAGCAGCCAAGAGACTAGCGGGAGCCAAGAGACCCAGTACTTC.

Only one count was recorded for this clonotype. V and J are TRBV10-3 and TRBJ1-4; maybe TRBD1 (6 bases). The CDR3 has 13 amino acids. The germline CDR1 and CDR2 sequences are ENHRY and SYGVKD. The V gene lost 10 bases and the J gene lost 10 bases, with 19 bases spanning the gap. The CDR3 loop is CATSSGGYGKLFF. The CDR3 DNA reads TGTGCCACCTCGTCGGGGGGCTATGGAAAACTGTTTTTT.

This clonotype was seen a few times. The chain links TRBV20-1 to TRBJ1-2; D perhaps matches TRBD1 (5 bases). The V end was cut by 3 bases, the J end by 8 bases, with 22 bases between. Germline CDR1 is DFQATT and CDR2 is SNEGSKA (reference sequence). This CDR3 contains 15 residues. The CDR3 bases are TGCAGTGCTAGTCAGTCCGCCGGGGCCCACCAGGGCTACACCTTC. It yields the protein CSASQSAGAHQGYTF.

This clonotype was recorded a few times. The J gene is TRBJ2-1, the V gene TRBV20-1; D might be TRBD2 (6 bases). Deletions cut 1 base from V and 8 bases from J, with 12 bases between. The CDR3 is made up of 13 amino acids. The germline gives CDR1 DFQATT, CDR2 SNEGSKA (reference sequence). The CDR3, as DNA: TGCAGTGCTAGAGGTGGGGGGTTGGATGAGCAGTTCTTC. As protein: CSARGGGLDEQFF.

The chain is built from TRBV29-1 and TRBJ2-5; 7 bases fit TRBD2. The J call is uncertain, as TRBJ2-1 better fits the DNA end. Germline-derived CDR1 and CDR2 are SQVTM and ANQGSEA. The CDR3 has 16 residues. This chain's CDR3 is CSGRRLADSYQETQFF. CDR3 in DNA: TGCAGCGGGCGGAGGCTAGCGGACTCGTACCAAGAGACCCAGTTCTTC.

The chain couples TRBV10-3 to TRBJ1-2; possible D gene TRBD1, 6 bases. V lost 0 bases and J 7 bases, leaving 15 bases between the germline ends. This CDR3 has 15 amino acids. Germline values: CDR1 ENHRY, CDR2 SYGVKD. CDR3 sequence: CAISESQGYLSGYTF. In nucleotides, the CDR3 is TGTGCCATCAGTGAGTCTCAGGGGTACCTTTCTGGCTACACCTTC.

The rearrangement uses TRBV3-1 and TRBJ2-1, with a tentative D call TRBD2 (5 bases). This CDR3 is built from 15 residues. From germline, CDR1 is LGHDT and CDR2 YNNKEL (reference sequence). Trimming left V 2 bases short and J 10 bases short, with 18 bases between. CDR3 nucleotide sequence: TGTGCCAGCAGCCAATTATTCGAGGGAAGTAGCGAGCAGTTCTTC. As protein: CASSQLFEGSSEQFF.

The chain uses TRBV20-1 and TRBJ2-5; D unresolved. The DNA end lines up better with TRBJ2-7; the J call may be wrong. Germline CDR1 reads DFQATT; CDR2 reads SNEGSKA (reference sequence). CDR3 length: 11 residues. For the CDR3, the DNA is TGCAGTGCTCGCCCCCGGGACGAGCAGTACTTC. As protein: CSARPRDEQYF.

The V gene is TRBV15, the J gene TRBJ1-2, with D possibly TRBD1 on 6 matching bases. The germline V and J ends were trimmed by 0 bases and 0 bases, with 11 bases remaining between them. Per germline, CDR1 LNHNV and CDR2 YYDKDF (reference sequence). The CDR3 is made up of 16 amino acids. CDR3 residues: CATSRDRGRANYGYTF. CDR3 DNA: TGTGCCACCAGCAGAGATAGGGGGAGGGCTAACTATGGCTACACCTTC.

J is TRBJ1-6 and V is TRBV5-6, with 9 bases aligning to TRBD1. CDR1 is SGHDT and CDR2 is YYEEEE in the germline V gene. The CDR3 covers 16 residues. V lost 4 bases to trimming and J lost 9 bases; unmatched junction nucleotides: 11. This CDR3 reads CASSLRRDRAGSPLHF. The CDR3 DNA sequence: TGTGCCAGCAGCCTAAGGCGGGACAGGGCCGGTTCACCCCTCCACTTT. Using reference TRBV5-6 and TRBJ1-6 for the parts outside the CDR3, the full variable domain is DAGVTQSPTHLIKTRGQQVTLRCSPKSGHDTVSWYQQALGQGPQFIFQYYEEEERQRGNFPDRFSGHQFPNYSSELNVNALLLGDSALYLCASSLRRDRAGSPLHFGNGTRLTVT.

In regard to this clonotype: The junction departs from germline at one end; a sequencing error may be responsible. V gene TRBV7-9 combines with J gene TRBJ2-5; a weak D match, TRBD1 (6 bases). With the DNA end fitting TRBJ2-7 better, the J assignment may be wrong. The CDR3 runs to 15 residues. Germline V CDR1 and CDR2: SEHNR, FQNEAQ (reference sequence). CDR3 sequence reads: CVSSREGGPFYEQYF. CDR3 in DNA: TGTGTCAGCAGCCGAGAAGGGGGTCCCTTTTACGAGCAGTACTTC.

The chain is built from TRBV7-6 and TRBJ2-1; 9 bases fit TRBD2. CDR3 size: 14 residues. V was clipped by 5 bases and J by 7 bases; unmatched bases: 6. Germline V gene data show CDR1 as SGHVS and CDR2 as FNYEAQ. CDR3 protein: CASSGGGAVNEQFF. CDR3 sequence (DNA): TGTGCCAGCAGCGGCGGGGGGGCCGTGAATGAGCAGTTCTTC.

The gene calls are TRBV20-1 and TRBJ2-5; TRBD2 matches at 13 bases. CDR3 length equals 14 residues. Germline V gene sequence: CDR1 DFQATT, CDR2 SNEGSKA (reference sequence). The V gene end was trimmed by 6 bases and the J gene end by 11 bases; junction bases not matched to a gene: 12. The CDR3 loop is CSALRLAGGGEQYF. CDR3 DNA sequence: TGCAGTGCCCTGAGACTAGCGGGGGGCGGGGAGCAGTACTTC.

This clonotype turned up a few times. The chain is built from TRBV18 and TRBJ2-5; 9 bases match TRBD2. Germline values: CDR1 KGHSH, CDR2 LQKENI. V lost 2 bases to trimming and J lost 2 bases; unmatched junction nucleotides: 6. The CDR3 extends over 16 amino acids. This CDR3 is CASSPVSSGGQETQYF. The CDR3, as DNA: TGTGCCAGCTCACCAGTCAGTAGCGGGGGACAAGAGACCCAGTACTTC.

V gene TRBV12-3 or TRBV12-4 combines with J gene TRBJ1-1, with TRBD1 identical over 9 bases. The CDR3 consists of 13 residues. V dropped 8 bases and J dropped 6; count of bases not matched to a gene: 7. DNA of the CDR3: TGTGCCAGCTTCCCGGACAGGGGAGCTGAAGCTTTCTTT. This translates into CASFPDRGAEAFF.

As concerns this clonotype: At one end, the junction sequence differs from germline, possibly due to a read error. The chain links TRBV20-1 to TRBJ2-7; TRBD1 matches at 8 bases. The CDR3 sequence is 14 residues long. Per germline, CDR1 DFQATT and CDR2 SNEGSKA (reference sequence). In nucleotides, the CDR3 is TGCAGTGCCTTCCGGGACAGGTCCTCCCACGAGCAGTACTTC. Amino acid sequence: CSAFRDRSSHEQYF.